Listed below are T cell receptor beta chains from one sample, sequenced in a study of shared clonotypes between healthy human individuals. Using immunoSEQ multiplex PCR, the repertoire was profiled, and TCRdb retains in-frame clones only, with some absent. Here the sample spans 2,500,000 or so clones, roughly 93% being singletons. The sample consisted of naive CD4+ T cells from PBMCs. The receptors come from a man aged 18 to 30 in good health. Some clones in this sample may be carry-over from other donors' samples. The CDR3 runs from the conserved cysteine through the conserved F or W. D genes are given only for firm matches. Part of the rows lack a size; the others show once, few, many or a class for expanded clones.

D: TRBD1
J: TRBJ2-5
size: NA
V: TRBV9
length: 13
DNA: TGTGCCAGCGGGGACAGGGACAAAGAGACCCAGTACTTC
CDR3: CASGDRDKETQYF

D: NA
J: TRBJ1-1
size: NA
V: TRBV7-3
length: 15
DNA: TGTGCCAGCAGCTTAAGCACAGCCTGGAACACTGAAGCTTTCTTT
CDR3: CASSLSTAWNTEAFF

D: NA
J: TRBJ2-7
size: NA
V: TRBV7-9
length: 12
DNA: TGTGCCAGCAGCCTAGGGTGGAGGGCGCCGTACTTC
CDR3: CASSLGWRAPYF

D: TRBD1
J: TRBJ1-4
size: NA
V: TRBV28
length: 12
DNA: TGTGCCAGCAGTTTCCTAGGGGGCTCGGTGTTTTTT
CDR3: CASSFLGGSVFF

D: NA
J: TRBJ2-2
size: NA
V: TRBV6-6
length: 14
DNA: TGTGCCAGCACCGATACGAACAGCGCCGGGGAGCTGTTTTTT
CDR3: CASTDTNSAGELFF

D: NA
J: TRBJ2-6
size: NA
V: TRBV5-1
length: 21
DNA: TGCGCCAGCAGCTCGAATAGACCCGGGCCGAACTCAGGAGGTGGGGCCAACGTCCTGACTTTC
CDR3: CASSSNRPGPNSGGGANVLTF

D: TRBD2
J: TRBJ2-3
size: NA
V: TRBV7-8
length: 15
DNA: TGTGCCAGCCAAGACACTAGCGGGAGGTTAGATACGCAGTATTTT
CDR3: CASQDTSGRLDTQYF

D: NA
J: TRBJ2-3
size: NA
V: TRBV28
length: 13
DNA: TGTGCCAGCATTAGCGAGATCACAGATACGCAGTATTTT
CDR3: CASISEITDTQYF

D: NA
J: TRBJ1-4
size: NA
V: TRBV19
length: 14
DNA: TGTGCCAGTAGTAATCGAGCAACTAATGAAAAACTGTTTTTT
CDR3: CASSNRATNEKLFF

D: TRBD1
J: TRBJ2-7
size: NA
V: TRBV5-1
length: 13
DNA: TGCGCCAGCAGCGACAGGGTCGGGCTCGAGCAGTACTTC
CDR3: CASSDRVGLEQYF

D: NA
J: TRBJ2-7
size: NA
V: TRBV5-1
length: 12
DNA: TGCGCCAGCAGCCGGACAGAGTACGAGCAGTACTTC
CDR3: CASSRTEYEQYF

D: TRBD1
J: TRBJ2-5
size: NA
V: TRBV28
length: 15
DNA: TGTGCCAGCAGCCCCGGGGGGACAGGGAAAGAGACCCAGTACTTC
CDR3: CASSPGGTGKETQYF

D: TRBD2
J: TRBJ2-3
size: NA
V: TRBV7-6
length: 16
DNA: TGTGCCAGCAGCCGGGGGGGCGGGAGGCCCACAGATACGCAGTATTTT
CDR3: CASSRGGGRPTDTQYF

D: NA
J: TRBJ1-2
size: once
V: TRBV21-1
length: 14
DNA: TGTGCCAGCAATCCGGGACAGGGAGGCTATGGCTACACCTTC
CDR3: CASNPGQGGYGYTF

D: NA
J: TRBJ1-2
size: NA
V: TRBV5-1
length: 18
DNA: TGCGCCAGCAGCCGACTTGGAGGAGGGGTCGGATTTCCGACCGGCTACACCTTC
CDR3: CASSRLGGGVGFPTGYTF

D: NA
J: TRBJ2-5
size: NA
V: TRBV27
length: 13
DNA: TGTGCCAGCAGTTTACGGGGTGGGGAGACCCAGTACTTC
CDR3: CASSLRGGETQYF

D: NA
J: TRBJ2-1
size: NA
V: TRBV28
length: 20
DNA: TGTGCCAGCAGTTTTTTTAACAGAGCTGCGACAAAATTCTCCTACAATGAGCAGTTCTTC
CDR3: CASSFFNRAATKFSYNEQFF

D: NA
J: TRBJ2-5
size: once
V: TRBV5-1
length: 13
DNA: TGCGCCAGCAGCCCGCTAGGGGGAGAGACCCAGTACTTC
CDR3: CASSPLGGETQYF

D: TRBD1
J: TRBJ2-5
size: NA
V: TRBV25-1
length: 15
DNA: TGTGCCAGCAGTTCCGGGACAGGGGTGGAAGAGACCCAGTACTTC
CDR3: CASSSGTGVEETQYF

D: TRBD1
J: TRBJ1-2
size: NA
V: TRBV6-5
length: 13
DNA: TGTGCCAGCAATGGACAGGGGGCCGGTGGCTACACCTTC
CDR3: CASNGQGAGGYTF

D: TRBD1
J: TRBJ1-5
size: NA
V: TRBV27
length: 14
DNA: TGTGCCAGCAGTTTATGGACAGGATATCAGCCCCAGCATTTT
CDR3: CASSLWTGYQPQHF

D: NA
J: TRBJ2-5
size: NA
V: TRBV5-1
length: 15
DNA: TGCGCCAGCAGTCCGAGCGGGCCTGACAGGGAGACCCAGTACTTC
CDR3: CASSPSGPDRETQYF

D: TRBD1
J: TRBJ1-1
size: NA
V: TRBV9
length: 14
DNA: TGTGCCAGCAGCGTAGCTCCCAGGGGACAGGAAGCTTTCTTT
CDR3: CASSVAPRGQEAFF

D: NA
J: TRBJ2-1
size: NA
V: TRBV11-1
length: 16
DNA: TGTGCCAGCATCCCGGGGAATCCGAACTCCTACAATGAGCAGTTCTTC
CDR3: CASIPGNPNSYNEQFF

D: NA
J: TRBJ2-2
size: once
V: TRBV28
length: 14
DNA: TGTGCCATCCTGATGGACCTTAACACCGGGGAGCTGTTTTTT
CDR3: CAILMDLNTGELFF

D: NA
J: TRBJ2-5
size: NA
V: TRBV5-4
length: 14
DNA: TGTGCCAGCAGCGCCTGGCCGCCGCAAGAGACCCAGTACTTC
CDR3: CASSAWPPQETQYF

D: TRBD1
J: TRBJ2-7
size: NA
V: TRBV30
length: 13
DNA: TGTGCCTGGAGTGCCGACAGGGGCCACGAGCAGTACTTC
CDR3: CAWSADRGHEQYF

D: NA
J: TRBJ1-1
size: NA
V: TRBV7-8
length: 13
DNA: TGTGCCAGCAGCAGGGCCCTGAACACTGAAGCTTTCTTT
CDR3: CASSRALNTEAFF

D: NA
J: TRBJ2-7
size: NA
V: TRBV7-9
length: 12
DNA: TGTGCCAGCAGCTTGGGGGGACTCGAGCAGTACTTC
CDR3: CASSLGGLEQYF

D: NA
J: TRBJ1-2
size: NA
V: TRBV21-1
length: 18
DNA: TGTGCCAGCAGCTATTCCCCTTCGGGACAGCAAGCTAACTATGGCTACACCTTC
CDR3: CASSYSPSGQQANYGYTF

D: NA
J: TRBJ2-7
size: NA
V: TRBV2
length: 13
DNA: TGTGCCAGCAGTGGGACAGGAGGGTACGAGCAGTACTTC
CDR3: CASSGTGGYEQYF

D: NA
J: TRBJ2-3
size: NA
V: TRBV29-1
length: 12
DNA: TGCAGCGGGGGGACTTACACAGATACGCAGTATTTT
CDR3: CSGGTYTDTQYF

D: TRBD1
J: TRBJ2-7
size: NA
V: TRBV7-9
length: 15
DNA: TGTGCCAGCAGCAGACCCCGGGACAGCGCCTACGAGCAGTACTTC
CDR3: CASSRPRDSAYEQYF

D: NA
J: TRBJ2-1
size: NA
V: TRBV6-5
length: 13
DNA: TGTGCCAGCGGCCCCCGTAGCCTCCGAGAGCAGTTCTTC
CDR3: CASGPRSLREQFF

D: NA
J: TRBJ1-6
size: NA
V: TRBV5-1
length: 16
DNA: TGCGCCAGCAGCGCGCCCGGGAGCGGGGTTAATTCACCCCTCCACTTT
CDR3: CASSAPGSGVNSPLHF

D: NA
J: TRBJ2-7
size: NA
V: TRBV6-6
length: 15
DNA: TGTGCCAGCAGTTACGGGGGTGCTCTCTCCTACGAGCAGTACTTC
CDR3: CASSYGGALSYEQYF

D: NA
J: TRBJ2-7
size: NA
V: TRBV15
length: 14
DNA: TGTGCCACCAGCAGAGATGTGGTACCCGCCGAGCAGTACTTC
CDR3: CATSRDVVPAEQYF

D: NA
J: TRBJ2-1
size: NA
V: TRBV18
length: 17
DNA: TGTGCCAGCTCACCTCGCCCCACTTCCAGCTCCTACAATGAGCAGTTCTTC
CDR3: CASSPRPTSSSYNEQFF

D: NA
J: TRBJ1-5
size: NA
V: TRBV28
length: 17
DNA: TGTGCCAGCAGTTTCCGGGTACAGGGACACTTCAATCAGCCCCAGCATTTT
CDR3: CASSFRVQGHFNQPQHF

D: NA
J: TRBJ2-5
size: NA
V: TRBV11-2
length: 15
DNA: TGTGCCAGCAGCTTAGCTAAGACGGGTAAAGAGACCCAGTACTTC
CDR3: CASSLAKTGKETQYF

D: TRBD2
J: TRBJ2-1
size: NA
V: TRBV6-1
length: 18
DNA: TGTGCCAGCAGTGAATCACTAGCGGGGTACAGCTCCTACAATGAGCAGTTCTTC
CDR3: CASSESLAGYSSYNEQFF

D: TRBD1
J: TRBJ1-6
size: NA
V: TRBV4-1
length: 14
DNA: TGCGCCAGCAGCCAATCTCGATTCCAGGGGGCCCTCCACTTT
CDR3: CASSQSRFQGALHF

D: NA
J: TRBJ2-7
size: NA
V: TRBV20-1
length: 11
DNA: TGCAGTGCTCGCACAGTGTGGGAGCAGTACTTC
CDR3: CSARTVWEQYF

D: TRBD1
J: TRBJ2-7
size: NA
V: TRBV28
length: 14
DNA: TGTGCCAGCAGCTACAGGGGTCGCTCCTACGAGCAGTACTTC
CDR3: CASSYRGRSYEQYF

D: TRBD1
J: TRBJ1-1
size: NA
V: TRBV2
length: 14
DNA: TGTGCCAGCAAACAGGGGGCAGGTTCCACTGAAGCTTTCTTT
CDR3: CASKQGAGSTEAFF

D: NA
J: TRBJ1-1
size: few
V: TRBV9
length: 14
DNA: TGTGCCAGCAGCCTCCTGACAAGAAACACTGAAGCTTTCTTT
CDR3: CASSLLTRNTEAFF

D: NA
J: TRBJ2-7
size: NA
V: TRBV25-1
length: 14
DNA: TGTGCCAGCAGTGAATTTGTGGGGGCGCGGGAGCAGTACTTC
CDR3: CASSEFVGAREQYF

D: NA
J: TRBJ2-2
size: NA
V: TRBV5-1
length: 15
DNA: TGCGCCAGCAGCACCCGGGACGGCCGAACCGGGGAGCTGTTTTTT
CDR3: CASSTRDGRTGELFF

D: NA
J: TRBJ1-2
size: NA
V: TRBV29-1
length: 13
DNA: TGCAGCGTTGAAGATCCCAGGGGCTATGGCTACACCTTC
CDR3: CSVEDPRGYGYTF

D: NA
J: TRBJ1-5
size: NA
V: TRBV28
length: 14
DNA: TGTGCCAGCAGCCTCATTAGAGGGCTCGAATTGGGGCATTTT
CDR3: CASSLIRGLELGHF

D: NA
J: TRBJ2-7
size: NA
V: TRBV18
length: 14
DNA: TGTGCCAGCCAAGGTGCGGTAGGCTCCTACGAGCAGTACTTC
CDR3: CASQGAVGSYEQYF

D: NA
J: TRBJ2-4
size: NA
V: TRBV5-8
length: 13
DNA: TGTGCCAGCAGCTTAGGACAGATAAACATTCAGTACTTC
CDR3: CASSLGQINIQYF

D: TRBD2
J: TRBJ2-7
size: NA
V: TRBV27
length: 16
DNA: TGTGCCAGCAGCTATACCCGACTAGCGGGGTTCTACGAGCAGTACTTC
CDR3: CASSYTRLAGFYEQYF

D: NA
J: TRBJ1-3
size: NA
V: TRBV5-1
length: 14
DNA: TGCGCCAGCAGTTCTGACAGCTCTGGAAACACCATATATTTT
CDR3: CASSSDSSGNTIYF

D: NA
J: TRBJ1-2
size: NA
V: TRBV6-5
length: 15
DNA: TGTGCCAGCAGTCTCAACAGGCGTTCTAACTATGGCTACACCTTC
CDR3: CASSLNRRSNYGYTF